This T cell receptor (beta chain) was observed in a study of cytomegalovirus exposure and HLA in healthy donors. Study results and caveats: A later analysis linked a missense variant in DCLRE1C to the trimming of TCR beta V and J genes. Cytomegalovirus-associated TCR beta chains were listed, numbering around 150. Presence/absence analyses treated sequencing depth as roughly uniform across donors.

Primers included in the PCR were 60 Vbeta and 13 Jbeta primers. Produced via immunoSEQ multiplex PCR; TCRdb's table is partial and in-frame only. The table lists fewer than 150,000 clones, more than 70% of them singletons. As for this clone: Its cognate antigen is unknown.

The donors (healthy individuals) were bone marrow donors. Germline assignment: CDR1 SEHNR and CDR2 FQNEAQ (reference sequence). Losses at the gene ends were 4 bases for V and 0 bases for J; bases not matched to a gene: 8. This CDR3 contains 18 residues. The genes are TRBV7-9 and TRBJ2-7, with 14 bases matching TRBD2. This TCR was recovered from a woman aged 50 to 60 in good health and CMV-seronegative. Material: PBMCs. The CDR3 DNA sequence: TGTGCCAGCAGCTCGCCCGGGACTAGCGGGGGAAGCTCCTACGAGCAGTACTTC. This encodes CASSSPGTSGGSSYEQYF.